The 21 T cell receptor beta chains listed next were all sequenced from one sample in a study of blood T cell repertoires in COVID-19. Measured with immunoSEQ multiplex PCR; TCRdb has only the in-frame clones, and not every one. The sample records a few hundred thousand clones, around nine tenths being singletons. Sequencing input: peripheral blood. These receptors were obtained from a woman in her sixties or seventies with COVID-19, enrolled during active disease.

The J gene is TRBJ2-3, the V gene TRBV7-9, with no clear D. The length of the CDR3 is 12 residues. From germline, CDR1 is SEHNR and CDR2 FQNEAQ (reference sequence). V lost 4 bases to trimming and J lost 3 bases, with 5 bases between them. The CDR3 reads CASSSGTDTQYF. The CDR3, as DNA: TGTGCCAGCAGCTCCGGTACAGATACGCAGTATTTT.

The chain recombines TRBV12-5 with TRBJ2-5, with D tentatively TRBD1 (6 bases). Germline assignment: CDR1 LGHNT and CDR2 FRNRAP. V gave up 0 bases and J gave up 5 bases, with 13 bases separating them. This CDR3 has 15 residues. Here the CDR3 reads CASGLVLGGWETQYF. The DNA for the CDR3 is TGTGCTAGTGGTTTGGTACTAGGGGGTTGGGAGACCCAGTACTTC.

This rearrangement joins TRBV7-2 to TRBJ2-3; possible D gene TRBD1, 6 bases. Germline values: CDR1 SGHTA, CDR2 FQGNSA. V was cut by 4 bases and J by 6 bases, with 14 bases left in between. The CDR3 contains 14 residues. CDR3: CASSSLRGVDTQYF. The CDR3 DNA reads TGTGCCAGCAGCTCACTCAGGGGAGTCGATACGCAGTATTTT.

The V gene is TRBV5-1, the J gene TRBJ2-5; D may be TRBD1 (5 bases). Germline-derived CDR1 and CDR2 are SGHRS and YFSETQ. The ends were cut back, 4 bases at V and 1 base at J, with 8 bases in the middle. This CDR3 spans 13 amino acids. CDR3 amino acids: CASSEQAQETQYF. The CDR3 bases are TGCGCCAGCAGCGAACAGGCCCAAGAGACCCAGTACTTC.

The chain uses TRBV9 and TRBJ2-1; 8 positions agree with TRBD2. The CDR3 length is 14 residues. With V trimmed by 4 bases and J by 6 bases, 6 bases remained unmatched. Germline-derived CDR1 and CDR2 are SGDLS and YYNGEE. The CDR3 DNA is TGTGCCAGCAGCTCCCGACTAGCGAGCAATGAGCAGTTCTTC. Its protein is CASSSRLASNEQFF.

The genes are TRBV19 and TRBJ1-2, with D perhaps TRBD1 (5 bases). Per germline, CDR1 LNHDA and CDR2 SQIVND (reference sequence). This CDR3 spans 19 amino acids. The V end lost 2 bases, the J end lost 5 bases, and 27 bases lay between the germline ends. CDR3 DNA sequence: TGTGCCAGTAGTATATCGCCCCCTGGCAGGGTACGGCTAAGTTATGGCTACACCTTC. Translating gives CASSISPPGRVRLSYGYTF.

This chain connects TRBV6-4 to TRBJ2-1; 10 bases match TRBD2. Germline values: CDR1 MRHNA, CDR2 SNTAGT. V gave up 0 bases and J gave up 4 bases; unmatched junction bases: 9. The CDR3 is 18 residues long. CDR3 nucleotide sequence: TGTGCCAGCAGTGACTCGGGTTTAGCGGGGGGCCGGTACAATGAGCAGTTCTTC. Its protein is CASSDSGLAGGRYNEQFF.

The chain employs TRBV6-5 and TRBJ1-1, with a weak D call TRBD1 (5 bases). This CDR3 is 14 amino acids long. The germline gives CDR1 MNHEY, CDR2 SVGAGI. V was trimmed by 8 bases and J by 1 base, leaving 14 bases between them. CDR3 DNA: TGTGCCAGCGATCTCCCGGGGGGGAACACTGAAGCTTTCTTT. The encoded protein is CASDLPGGNTEAFF.

The genes are TRBV7-3 and TRBJ1-1; 11 bases are a match to TRBD1. Germline V CDR1 and CDR2: SGHTA, FQGTGA. The J segment lost 5 bases and the V segment lost 5 bases, leaving 10 bases of the junction unmatched. This CDR3 spans 16 amino acids. The CDR3 DNA reads TGTGCCAGCAGCGATTGGACAGGGGGCGCGAAGACTGAAGCTTTCTTT. This translates into CASSDWTGGAKTEAFF.

This clone was detected once. The rearrangement joins TRBV7-2 to TRBJ1-1; D gene unclear. V lost 5 bases, J lost 5 bases, and 12 bases lay in between. Germline-derived CDR1 and CDR2 are SGHTA and FQGNSA. This CDR3 contains 13 residues. The CDR3 region is CASSLPPGTEAFF. In DNA, the CDR3 is TGTGCCAGCAGCCTCCCCCCGGGTACTGAAGCTTTCTTT.

The rearrangement uses TRBV30 and TRBJ1-2; 11 positions agree with TRBD1. Germline CDR1 is GTSNPN and CDR2 is SVGIG (reference sequence). V lost 1 base, J lost 3 bases, and 4 bases stayed unmatched. This CDR3 comprises 15 residues. CDR3: CAWSAGTGGYYGYTF. As DNA, the CDR3 is TGTGCCTGGAGTGCTGGGACAGGGGGATACTATGGCTACACCTTC.

The chain carries TRBV12-5 and TRBJ2-7; 11 bases are shared with TRBD1. In germline, CDR1 is LGHNT, CDR2 FRNRAP. V shed 1 base, J shed 5 bases, and the junction held 4 bases outside the gene matches. The CDR3 covers 15 residues. The chain's CDR3 is CASGLAGQGADEQYF. For the CDR3, the DNA is TGTGCTAGTGGTTTGGCCGGACAGGGGGCCGACGAGCAGTACTTC.

The chain combines TRBV5-1 with TRBJ2-1, with a weak D call TRBD1 (6 bases). V lost 4 bases, J lost 9 bases, and 20 bases lay in between. From germline, CDR1 is SGHRS and CDR2 YFSETQ. The CDR3 loop spans 15 amino acids. The CDR3 DNA reads as TGCGCCAGCAGCCCGAGGACTCCGCGAGGGGGTGAGCAGTTCTTC. This encodes CASSPRTPRGGEQFF. Using reference TRBV5-1 and TRBJ2-1 for the parts outside the CDR3, the full variable domain is KAGVTQTPRYLIKTRGQQVTLSCSPISGHRSVSWYQQTPGQGLQFLFEYFSETQRNKGNFPGRFSGRQFSNSRSEMNVSTLELGDSALYLCASSPRTPRGGEQFFGPGTRLTVL.

This chain joins TRBV18 and TRBJ1-2; D might be TRBD1 (6 bases). Germline CDR1 and CDR2: KGHSH and LQKENI. CDR3 length: 14 residues. V dropped 3 bases and J dropped 6 bases, with 14 bases sitting between them. The CDR3: CASSPYSDSDGYTF. The CDR3 DNA reads TGTGCCAGCTCACCCTATTCGGACAGTGATGGCTACACCTTC.

The J gene is TRBJ1-3, the V gene TRBV9, with D unresolved. Germline V gene lookup returns CDR1 SGDLS and CDR2 YYNGEE. Trimming removed 4 bases from V and 0 bases from J, with 11 bases in between. The CDR3 covers 15 residues. CDR3 nucleotide sequence: TGTGCCAGCAGCCCTCAGGCTTACTCTGGAAACACCATATATTTT. Its protein product is CASSPQAYSGNTIYF.

The chain recombines TRBV7-9 with TRBJ1-4, with a tentative D call TRBD1 (5 bases). Germline-derived CDR1 and CDR2 are SEHNR and FQNEAQ (reference sequence). Between the trimmed V and J ends, which lost 5 bases and 10 bases, there was a span of 20 bases. CDR3 length equals 15 residues. The CDR3 nucleotides are TGTGCCAGCAGCCCCAGCGGGACCAAAGGGGCAAAACTGTTTTTT. Its protein is CASSPSGTKGAKLFF. The full variable domain, rest sourced from reference TRBV7-9 and TRBJ1-4, is DTGVSQNPRHKITKRGQNVTFRCDPISEHNRLYWYRQTLGQGPEFLTYFQNEAQLEKSRLLSDRFSAERPKGSFSTLEIQRTEQGDSAMYLCASSPSGTKGAKLFFGSGTQLSVL.

This chain links TRBV30 with TRBJ1-2; TRBD1 agrees at 11 bases. The CDR3 consists of 15 residues. With 1 base clipped from V and 6 bases from J, the junction kept 7 bases outside the gene matches. Germline CDR1 is GTSNPN and CDR2 is SVGIG (reference sequence). The CDR3, as DNA: TGTGCCTGGAGTGCTAGGACAGGGGGCATAAATGGCTACACCTTC. As protein: CAWSARTGGINGYTF.

V gene TRBV29-1 combines with J gene TRBJ1-4, with D tentatively TRBD1 (5 bases). The CDR3 runs 13 residues. The germline V gene has CDR1 SQVTM and CDR2 ANQGSEA. V was cut by 5 bases and J by 7 bases, with 14 bases left in between. The CDR3 DNA sequence: TGCAGCGTTACCCGGCAGGGAGGTGAAAAACTGTTTTTT. This encodes CSVTRQGGEKLFF.

The genes are TRBV2 and TRBJ1-6, with D perhaps TRBD1 (5 bases). CDR1 SNHLY and CDR2 FYNNEI come from the germline V gene. Trimming took off 8 bases at V and 17 bases at J, with 16 bases between the two ends. This CDR3 has 11 amino acids. In DNA, the CDR3 is TGTGCCAGCGGCCCCAGGGCTCAGGTCCACTTT. Protein sequence: CASGPRAQVHF.

The rearrangement uses TRBV30 and TRBJ1-1, with D uncertain. The CDR3 is 14 amino acids. Germline V lookup: CDR1 GTSNPN, CDR2 SVGIG (reference sequence). Trimming left V 0 bases short and J 1 base short, with 9 bases between. The CDR3 sequence: CAWSVRRGNTEAFF. CDR3 bases: TGTGCCTGGAGTGTACGTCGGGGGAACACTGAAGCTTTCTTT.

This clone was seen only a few times. The chain employs TRBV28 and TRBJ2-7, with TRBD2 matching over 11 bases. Trimming at V came to 7 bases and at J to 4 bases, leaving 6 bases not matched to a gene. The CDR3 contains 14 residues. Germline loops: CDR1 MDHEN, CDR2 SYDVKM. The CDR3 bases are TGTGCCAGCATCGGGACTAGCGGAGCTTACGAGCAGTACTTC. The encoded protein is CASIGTSGAYEQYF.